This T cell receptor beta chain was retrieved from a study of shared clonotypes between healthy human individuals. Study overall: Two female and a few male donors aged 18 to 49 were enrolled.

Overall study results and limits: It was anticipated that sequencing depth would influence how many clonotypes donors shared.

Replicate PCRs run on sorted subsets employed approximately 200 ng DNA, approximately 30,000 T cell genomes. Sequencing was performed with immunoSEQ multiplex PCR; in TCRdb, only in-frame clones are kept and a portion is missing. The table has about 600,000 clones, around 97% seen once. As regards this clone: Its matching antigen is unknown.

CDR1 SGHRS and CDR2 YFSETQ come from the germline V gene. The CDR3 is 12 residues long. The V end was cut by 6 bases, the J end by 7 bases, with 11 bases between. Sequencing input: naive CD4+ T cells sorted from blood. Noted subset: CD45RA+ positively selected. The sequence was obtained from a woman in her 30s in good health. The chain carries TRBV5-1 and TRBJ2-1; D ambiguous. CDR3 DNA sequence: TGCGCCAGCAAAGTGAATGAGAATGAGCAGTTCTTC. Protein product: CASKVNENEQFF.